This T cell receptor beta chain was obtained from a study of T cells after yellow fever vaccination. Study results and caveats: Abundant bulk-derived clonotypes could contaminate FACS-sorted repertoires. Weaker overall was a secondary response that nonetheless peaked faster, on day 5 versus 15.

The V end was cut by 2 bases, the J end by 7 bases, with 24 bases between. The CDR3 covers 17 residues. In germline, CDR1 is MNHNS, CDR2 SASEGT. As concerns this clonotype: The antigen remains undetermined.

A universal primer site and UMIs were added as TCR cDNA was made by 5'RACE template switching. TCRdb reanalysed the 5' RACE reads using MiXCR and keeps one entry per CDR3 protein. The sample consists of some 420,000 distinct CDR3 sequences, about 19% of them appearing once. The origin of this receptor is a man aged 18-30 years who received the YFV17D yellow fever vaccine. The sample was PBMCs, taken before the yellow fever booster vaccination. The gene calls are TRBV6-1 and TRBJ2-7; D is perhaps TRBD2 (6 bases). In DNA form, the CDR3 reads TGTGCCAGCAGTGAATGGCAGGGCGCAAGAGGACGGGAGGAGCAGTACTTC. It encodes CASSEWQGARGREEQYF.